This T cell receptor beta chain derives from a study of shared clonotypes between healthy human individuals. About the study: Three CD4 naive, three CD4 memory, two CD8 naive and one CD8 memory plate were used per donor. Study-wide results and limits: Blood was the sole source, and tissue repertoires probably differ. The sharing of about 5% of naive CD4 clonotypes was seen across a few donors.

Regarding this clone: The antigen remains unidentified.

Germline values: CDR1 KGHSH, CDR2 LQKENI. Trimming stripped 6 bases from V and 3 bases from J, with 18 bases between. The length of the CDR3 is 16 residues. Both subsets, CD45RA+ naive and CD45RA-negative memory, were split from the CD4+ cells. Clones were sequenced by immunoSEQ multiplex PCR, and TCRdb holds only the in-frame ones, with some missing. The sample includes approximately 1,000,000 clones, around 82% of them seen just once. This clonotype originated in a young man in good health. Some clones in this sample may be carry-over from other donors' samples. The gene calls are TRBV18 and TRBJ2-1; a weak D match, TRBD1 (6 bases). Sequencing input: memory CD4+ T cells from PBMCs. Regarding subset: CD45RA-negative fraction. The CDR3 nucleotides read TGTGCCAGCTCCACATCACAGGGTGTACTCTACAATGAGCAGTTCTTC. This gives the protein CASSTSQGVLYNEQFF.